The present T cell receptor (beta chain) was sequenced within a study of cytomegalovirus exposure and HLA in healthy donors. CDR1 is SGHVS and CDR2 is FNYEAQ in the germline V gene. This CDR3 contains 17 residues. For this clone: A read error may produce the germline difference seen at one junction end.

Primers for the PCR totalled 60 Vbeta and 13 Jbeta. Produced via immunoSEQ multiplex PCR; TCRdb's table is partial and in-frame only. Of around 130,000 clones in the sample, roughly 85% were seen once. Sequencing used PBMCs. The rearrangement joins TRBV7-6 to TRBJ2-5, with TRBD2 matching over 10 bases. The clonotype comes from a woman in her 30s in good health and CMV-seropositive. CDR3 in amino acids: CAGSLGLASGGQETQYF. Here the CDR3 DNA reads TGTGCCGGCAGCTTAGGTCTGGCTAGCGGGGGCCAAGAGACCCAGTACTTC.